This entry concerns a single T cell receptor (beta chain). The data were produced by immunoSEQ multiplex PCR, yet TCRdb's version contains in-frame clones alone and is incomplete. The data contain approximately 70,000 clones, more than 80% of them singletons. This entry belongs to a study of OX40 agonist ivuxolimab in advanced cancers. Across the study: Cohort: approximately 79% men, mean age 60, aged roughly 20 to 79.

The source was CD4+ or CD8+ T cells sorted from blood, collected in a trial of the OX40 agonist ivuxolimab. This TCR came from an adult with an advanced solid tumor such as melanoma, head and neck, liver or kidney cancer.

This chain's CDR3 is CSVEKGLGTEAFF. In nucleotides, the CDR3 is TGCAGCGTTGAAAAGGGGCTAGGCACTGAAGCTTTCTTT. The chain recombines TRBV29-1 with TRBJ1-1; TRBD1 might be the D (5 bases). V was clipped by 2 bases and J by 4 bases, with 11 bases between them. This CDR3 comprises 13 residues. CDR1 and CDR2 (germline): SQVTM, ANQGSEA. Filled out from reference TRBV29-1 and TRBJ1-1, the complete variable domain reads SAVISQKPSRDICQRGTSLTIQCQVDSQVTMMFWYRQQPGQSLTLIATANQGSEATYESGFVIDKFPISRPNLTFSTLTVSNMSPEDSSIYLCSVEKGLGTEAFFGQGTRLTVV.